The rows below give T cell receptor beta chains drawn from one sample of a study of spatial heterogeneity in lung cancer. MiXCR, run by TCRdb on the 5' RACE reads, gives a single entry per CDR3 protein. The sample consists of under 150,000 distinct CDR3 sequences, 9.5% to 14% of them appearing once. The starting material was PBMCs, obtained at follow-up. The origin of the receptors is a female donor with early-stage non-small cell lung cancer. The CDR3 runs from the conserved cysteine through the conserved F or W. D genes are given only for firm matches. Expanded clones are given a class, and other clones once, few, many or no size at all.

TRBJ2-7 | NA | few | TRBV20-1 | TGCAGTGCTAGCGCTAGCAGGCAAACGGCGCAGTACTTC | CSASASRQTAQYF
TRBJ2-1 | TRBD1 | few | TRBV2 | TGTGCCAGCAGAGAGGGACAGGGGGCGATTGGTGGTGAGCAGTTCTTC | CASREGQGAIGGEQFF
TRBJ2-3 | TRBD1 | NA | TRBV7-2 | TGTGCCAGCAGCGGACAGGATCTACAGTATTTT | CASSGQDLQYF
TRBJ2-5 | TRBD2 | many | TRBV28 | TGTGCCAGCACCCCCGGTAGCGGGAGGGCCCAAGAGACCCAGTACTTC | CASTPGSGRAQETQYF
TRBJ1-1 | TRBD1 | NA | TRBV4-2 | TGTGCCAGCAGCAACCGGGACAGGGGAACGAACACTGAAGCTTTCTTT | CASSNRDRGTNTEAFF
TRBJ2-2 | NA | many | TRBV27 | TGTGCCAGCAGTTGGATGAGGACATCGAACACCGGGGAGCTGTTTTTT | CASSWMRTSNTGELFF
TRBJ2-3 | NA | many | TRBV29-1 | TGCAGCGTTGAAGATAACCCCACAGATACGCAGTATTTT | CSVEDNPTDTQYF
TRBJ2-1 | TRBD2 | NA | TRBV6-1 | TGTGCCAGCAGGCCACTAGCGGGAGGGCAGAGCTCCTACAATGAGCAGTTCTTC | CASRPLAGGQSSYNEQFF
TRBJ2-3 | NA | NA | TRBV4-2 | TGTGCCAGCAGCCAAGATCGCCTTGAAGATACGCAGTATTTT | CASSQDRLEDTQYF
TRBJ2-7 | TRBD2 | many | TRBV30 | TGTGCCTCCGGGACTAGCGCCACCTACGAGCAGTACTTC | CASGTSATYEQYF
TRBJ2-3 | TRBD1 | few | TRBV5-1 | TGCGCCAGCAGCCCCGGACAGGGATCGGGTACGCAGTATTTT | CASSPGQGSGTQYF
TRBJ2-1 | NA | many | TRBV29-1 | TGCAGCGTTGATTCGAGGCCTAGCGCAGAGCAGTTCTTC | CSVDSRPSAEQFF
TRBJ2-5 | NA | many | TRBV7-6 | TGTGCCAGCAGCTTAGTGCTGGCGAGACGGGAGACCCAGTACTTC | CASSLVLARRETQYF
TRBJ2-2 | TRBD2 | few | TRBV10-2 | TGCGCCAGCAGTGTTAGCGGGATCACCCCGAACACCGGGGAGCTGTTTTTT | CASSVSGITPNTGELFF
TRBJ1-2 | TRBD1 | NA | TRBV27 | TGTGCCAGCAGTTGGACAGGGGAAGGCGGCTACACCTTC | CASSWTGEGGYTF
TRBJ1-1 | NA | many | TRBV7-3 | TGTGCCAGCAGCTTATACCGGTCCACTGAAGCTTTCTTT | CASSLYRSTEAFF
TRBJ2-7 | TRBD1 | NA | TRBV7-9 | TGTGCCAGCAGACCAGGCGACAGGGTCGAGCAGTACTTC | CASRPGDRVEQYF
TRBJ2-1 | TRBD2 | few | TRBV20-1 | TGCAGTGCCGGGAGAGGAGCCAGCGGGAGGACACCCTCCTACAATGAGCAGTTCTTC | CSAGRGASGRTPSYNEQFF
TRBJ2-3 | TRBD2 | NA | TRBV11-2 | TGTGCCAGCAGCTTGTCGCCAGCGGGAGGAGGAGATACGCAGTATTTT | CASSLSPAGGGDTQYF
TRBJ2-1 | NA | NA | TRBV27 | TGTGCCAGCAGTTTACAGCTAGCCTCACCGGTTGAGCAGTTCTTC | CASSLQLASPVEQFF
TRBJ1-6 | NA | NA | TRBV27 | TGTGCCACACGTGAGGGCCCCTATAATTCACCCCTCCACTTT | CATREGPYNSPLHF
TRBJ2-1 | NA | NA | TRBV4-3 | TGCGCCAGCAGCCAACGCGGACGGTACAATGAGCAGTTCTTC | CASSQRGRYNEQFF
TRBJ2-5 | NA | many | TRBV7-2 | TGTGCCAGCAGCCCCTACCAAGAGACCCAGTACTTC | CASSPYQETQYF
TRBJ2-7 | NA | NA | TRBV2 | TGTGCCAGCAGTGTTCGCGACGGTCCCTACGAGCAGTACTTC | CASSVRDGPYEQYF
TRBJ2-4 | NA | few | TRBV28 | TGTGCCAGCAACGTCCGGACCCCAGCCAAAAACATTCAGTACTTC | CASNVRTPAKNIQYF
TRBJ1-1 | TRBD1 | few | TRBV5-1 | TGCGCCAGCAGCTTAACAGGGGGGAGCACTGAAGCTTTCTTT | CASSLTGGSTEAFF
TRBJ1-5 | NA | many | TRBV6-5 | TGTGCCACCAAACGGACGAGGGGAGGCAATCAGCCCCAGCATTTT | CATKRTRGGNQPQHF
TRBJ2-7 | NA | few | TRBV6-6 | TGTGCCAGCATCGCGCCGGAGTCCTACGAGCAGTACTTC | CASIAPESYEQYF
TRBJ1-1 | NA | few | TRBV12-3/TRBV12-4 | TGTGCCAGCTCCTCCTTTGGCACTGAAGCTTTCTTT | CASSSFGTEAFF
TRBJ2-5 | TRBD2 | many | TRBV12-3/TRBV12-4 | TGTGCCAGCAGTTTTGGACTAGAGCAAGAGACCCAGTACTTC | CASSFGLEQETQYF
TRBJ2-3 | TRBD1 | NA | TRBV5-6 | TGTGCCAGCAGCTTGGTGACAGGGGGTTTAACAGATACGCAGTATTTT | CASSLVTGGLTDTQYF
TRBJ1-1 | TRBD1 | few | TRBV11-2 | TGTGCCAGCAGCTTATTTGGGTCGGGACAGGGTGCTGAAGCTTTCTTT | CASSLFGSGQGAEAFF
TRBJ2-3 | TRBD1 | few | TRBV19 | TGTGCCAGTAGCGTGGGACAGGGAGGCACAGATACGCAGTATTTT | CASSVGQGGTDTQYF
TRBJ1-4 | NA | few | TRBV5-1 | TGCGCCAGCAGCTTGGCCCCTTTGGGGAATGAAAAACTGTTTTTT | CASSLAPLGNEKLFF
TRBJ1-1 | NA | NA | TRBV6-1 | TGTGCCAGCAGGAACACCTTTGGGAACACTGAAGCTTTCTTT | CASRNTFGNTEAFF
TRBJ1-4 | TRBD1 | NA | TRBV12-3/TRBV12-4 | TGTGCCAGCAGTCTCCAGACAGGGGGTCGGGATAAACTGTTTTTT | CASSLQTGGRDKLFF
TRBJ2-1 | TRBD1 | many | TRBV15 | TGTGCCACCCGAGACAGGGGAAGGGAGGAGCAGTTCTTC | CATRDRGREEQFF
TRBJ2-1 | NA | few | TRBV3-1 | TGTGCCAGCAGCCAAGCCCCAAAACACAATGAGCAGTTCTTC | CASSQAPKHNEQFF
TRBJ2-1 | TRBD2 | few | TRBV18 | TGTGCCAACTCACCACGACTAGCTGAACGCTCCAGAGGCTCCTACAATGAGCAGTTCTTC | CANSPRLAERSRGSYNEQFF
TRBJ1-2 | NA | NA | TRBV15 | TGTGCCACCAGCAGAGCCTCTGGGGCCTATGGCTACACCTTC | CATSRASGAYGYTF
TRBJ2-2 | TRBD2 | few | TRBV7-2 | TGTGCCAGCAGCTCGTCCCCTCCGGGACTAGCAACCGGGGAGCTGTTTTTT | CASSSSPPGLATGELFF
TRBJ1-1 | NA | NA | TRBV29-1 | TGCAGCGTTGAAGATCTGAATGGGGCTGAAGCTTTCTTT | CSVEDLNGAEAFF
TRBJ2-3 | TRBD2 | NA | TRBV27 | TGTGCCAGCAGTCCCCGGGGGCTAGCGGGAACAGATACGCAGTATTTT | CASSPRGLAGTDTQYF
TRBJ2-1 | NA | NA | TRBV7-9 | TGTGCCAGCAGCAAGTTACAGGGAGGGGACAATGAGCAGTTCTTC | CASSKLQGGDNEQFF
TRBJ1-5 | NA | many | TRBV20-1 | TGCAGTGCTAGAGACCTGTCGGGGGGCAGCAATCAGCCCCAGCATTTT | CSARDLSGGSNQPQHF
TRBJ2-1 | NA | few | TRBV29-1 | TGCAGCGTTGAAGATTTTGTAGCCGTGTTCTTC | CSVEDFVAVFF
TRBJ2-3 | NA | few | TRBV7-3 | TGTGCCAGCAGCTCCTCGATGGCAGATACGCAGTATTTT | CASSSSMADTQYF
TRBJ2-5 | NA | few | TRBV7-2 | TGTGCCAGCAGCTTAGGGGCAGGGATGGAGACCCAGTACTTC | CASSLGAGMETQYF
TRBJ1-2 | TRBD1 | NA | TRBV7-2 | TGTGCCAGCAGCGCGGGACAGGGGGCGTCTGGCTACACCTTC | CASSAGQGASGYTF
TRBJ2-5 | NA | few | TRBV28 | TGTGCCAGCAGTTTTGTCACCTTAAGGGACGCCCAAGAGACCCAGTACTTC | CASSFVTLRDAQETQYF
TRBJ2-1 | TRBD2 | few | TRBV28 | TGTGCCAGCAGTTCTCCAGCGGGAGGACGGCAGTTCTTC | CASSSPAGGRQFF
TRBJ2-3 | NA | few | TRBV7-2 | TGTGCCAGCAGCTTAAGGGGAGCTGGCACAGATACGCAGTATTTT | CASSLRGAGTDTQYF
TRBJ1-3 | NA | NA | TRBV12-3/TRBV12-4 | TGTGCCAGCAGGTCCACAAGCTCTGGAAACACCATATATTTT | CASRSTSSGNTIYF
TRBJ2-5 | NA | NA | TRBV7-6 | TGTGCCAGCAGCTTAGATCAGGGTTTGAGCTGGGAGACCCAGTACTTC | CASSLDQGLSWETQYF
TRBJ1-6 | TRBD1 | many | TRBV2 | TGTGCCAGCAGGGACAGGGAAGTCTATAATTCACCCCTCCACTTT | CASRDREVYNSPLHF